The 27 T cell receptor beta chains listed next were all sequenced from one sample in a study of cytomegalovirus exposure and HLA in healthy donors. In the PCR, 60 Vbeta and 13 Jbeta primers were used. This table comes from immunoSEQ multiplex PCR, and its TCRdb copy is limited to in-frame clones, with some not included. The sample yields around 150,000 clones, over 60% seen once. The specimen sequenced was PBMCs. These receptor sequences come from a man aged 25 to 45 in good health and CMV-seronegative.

The CDR3 region is CASSLALAGTQKYEQYF. The CDR3 DNA sequence: TGCGCCAGCAGCTTGGCGCTAGCGGGCACTCAAAAGTACGAGCAGTACTTC. This sequence joins TRBV5-1 and TRBJ2-7; TRBD2 matches 8 bases. The CDR3 sequence is 17 residues long. The junction had 12 bases not matched to a gene; V was cut back by 0 bases and J by 4 bases. Germline V gene data show CDR1 as SGHRS and CDR2 as YFSETQ.

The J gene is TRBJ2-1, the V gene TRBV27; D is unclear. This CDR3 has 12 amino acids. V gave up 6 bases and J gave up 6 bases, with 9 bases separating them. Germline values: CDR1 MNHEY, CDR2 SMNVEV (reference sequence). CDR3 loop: CASRERLNEQFF. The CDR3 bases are TGTGCCAGCAGGGAGAGGCTCAATGAGCAGTTCTTC.

CDR3 bases: TGTGCCAGCAGCCCGGGGACTAGCGGGAGGGCCGCCGGGGAGCTGTTTTTT. Translation gives CASSPGTSGRAAGELFF. This chain links TRBV9 with TRBJ2-2; 16 nucleotides align to TRBD2. Trimming cost V 4 bases and J 6 bases; bases outside gene matches: 6. The CDR3 consists of 17 residues. CDR1 and CDR2 from the germline V gene are SGDLS and YYNGEE.

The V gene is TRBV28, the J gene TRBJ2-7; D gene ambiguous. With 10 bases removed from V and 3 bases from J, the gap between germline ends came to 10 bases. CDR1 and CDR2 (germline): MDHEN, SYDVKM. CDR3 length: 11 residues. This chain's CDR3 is CATCAHYEQYF. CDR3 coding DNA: TGTGCCACTTGTGCACACTACGAGCAGTACTTC.

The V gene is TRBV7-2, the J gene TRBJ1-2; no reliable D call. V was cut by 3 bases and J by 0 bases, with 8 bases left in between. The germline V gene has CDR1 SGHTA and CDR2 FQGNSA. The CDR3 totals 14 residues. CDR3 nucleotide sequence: TGTGCCAGCAGCTTGGGCCGGTCTAACTATGGCTACACCTTC. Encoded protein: CASSLGRSNYGYTF.

The CDR3 bases are TGTGCCAGCAGCGTAGTAAACAATGAGCAGTTCTTC. Translating it yields CASSVVNNEQFF. The rearrangement uses TRBV9 and TRBJ2-1; D gene ambiguous. CDR1 is SGDLS, CDR2 YYNGEE, per germline. The CDR3 length is 12 residues. Between the trimmed V and J ends, which lost 0 bases and 5 bases, there was a span of 3 bases.

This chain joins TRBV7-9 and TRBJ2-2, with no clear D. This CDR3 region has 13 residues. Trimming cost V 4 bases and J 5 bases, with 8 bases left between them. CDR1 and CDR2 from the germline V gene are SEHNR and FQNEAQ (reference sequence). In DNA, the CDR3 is TGTGCCAGCAGCTACCACGGTACCGGGGAGCTGTTTTTT. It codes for CASSYHGTGELFF.

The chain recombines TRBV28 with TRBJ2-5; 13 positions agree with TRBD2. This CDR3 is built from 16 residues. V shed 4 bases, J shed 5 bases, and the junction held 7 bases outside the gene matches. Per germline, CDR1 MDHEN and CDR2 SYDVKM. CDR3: CASSWGLAGPRETQYF. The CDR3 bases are TGTGCCAGCAGTTGGGGACTAGCGGGACCTCGGGAGACCCAGTACTTC.

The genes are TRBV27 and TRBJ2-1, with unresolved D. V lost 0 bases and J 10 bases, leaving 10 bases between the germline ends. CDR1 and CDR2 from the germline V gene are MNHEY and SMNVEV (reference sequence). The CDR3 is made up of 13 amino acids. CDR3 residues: CASSLSASREQFF. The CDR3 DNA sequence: TGTGCCAGCAGTTTATCGGCCAGCAGGGAGCAGTTCTTC.

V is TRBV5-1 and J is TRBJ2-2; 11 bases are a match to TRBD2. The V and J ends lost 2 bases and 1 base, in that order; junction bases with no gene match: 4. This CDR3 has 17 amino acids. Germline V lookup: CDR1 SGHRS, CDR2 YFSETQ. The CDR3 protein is CASSFGGTSGNTGELFF. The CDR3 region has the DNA TGCGCCAGCAGCTTTGGGGGGACTAGCGGGAACACCGGGGAGCTGTTTTTT.

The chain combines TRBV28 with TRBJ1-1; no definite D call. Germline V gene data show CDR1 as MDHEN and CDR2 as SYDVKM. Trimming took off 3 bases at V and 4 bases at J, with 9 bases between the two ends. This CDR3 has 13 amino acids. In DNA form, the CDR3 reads TGTGCCAGCAGTTTCAGCGTGGTCACTGAAGCTTTCTTT. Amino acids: CASSFSVVTEAFF.

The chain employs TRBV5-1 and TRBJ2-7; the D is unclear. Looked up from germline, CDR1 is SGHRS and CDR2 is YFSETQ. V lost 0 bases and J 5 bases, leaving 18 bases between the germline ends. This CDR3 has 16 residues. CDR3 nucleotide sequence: TGCGCCAGCAGCTTGGGTGGGCCACCCGGCCAGGACGAGCAGTACTTC. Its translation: CASSLGGPPGQDEQYF.

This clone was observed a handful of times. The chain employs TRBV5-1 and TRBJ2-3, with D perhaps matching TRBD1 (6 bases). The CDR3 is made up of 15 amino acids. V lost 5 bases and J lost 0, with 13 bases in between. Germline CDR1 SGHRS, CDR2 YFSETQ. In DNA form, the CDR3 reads TGCGCCAGCAGGAAGGACAGTACTAGCACAGATACGCAGTATTTT. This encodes CASRKDSTSTDTQYF.

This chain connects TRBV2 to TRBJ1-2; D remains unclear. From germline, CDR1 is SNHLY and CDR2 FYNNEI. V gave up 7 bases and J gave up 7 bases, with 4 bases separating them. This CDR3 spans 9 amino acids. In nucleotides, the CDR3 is TGTGCCAGCAACGGTGGCTACACCTTC. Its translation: CASNGGYTF.

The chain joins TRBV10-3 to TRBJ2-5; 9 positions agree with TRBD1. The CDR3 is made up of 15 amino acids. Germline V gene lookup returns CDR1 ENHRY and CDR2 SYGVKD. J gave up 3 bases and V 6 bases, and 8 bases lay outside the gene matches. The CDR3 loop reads CAISNIGQGKETQYF. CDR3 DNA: TGTGCCATCAGCAATATAGGACAGGGGAAAGAGACCCAGTACTTC.

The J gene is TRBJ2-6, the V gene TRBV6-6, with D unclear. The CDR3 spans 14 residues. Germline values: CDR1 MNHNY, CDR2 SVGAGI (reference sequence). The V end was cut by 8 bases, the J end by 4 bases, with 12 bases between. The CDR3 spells CASFGPLGANVLTF. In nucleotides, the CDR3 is TGTGCCAGCTTTGGCCCCCTCGGGGCCAACGTCCTGACTTTC.

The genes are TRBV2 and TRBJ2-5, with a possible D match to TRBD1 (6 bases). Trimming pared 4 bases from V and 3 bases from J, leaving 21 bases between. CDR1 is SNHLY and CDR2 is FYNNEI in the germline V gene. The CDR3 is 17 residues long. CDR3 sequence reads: CASSGQETLPHEETQYF. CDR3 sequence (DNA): TGTGCCAGCAGTGGACAGGAGACATTACCTCATGAAGAGACCCAGTACTTC.

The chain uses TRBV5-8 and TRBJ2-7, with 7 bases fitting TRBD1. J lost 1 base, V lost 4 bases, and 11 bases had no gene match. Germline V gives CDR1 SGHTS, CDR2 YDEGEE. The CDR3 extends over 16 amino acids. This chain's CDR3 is CASSTTGVFWSYEQYF. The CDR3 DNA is TGTGCCAGCAGCACTACAGGGGTTTTTTGGTCCTACGAGCAGTACTTC.

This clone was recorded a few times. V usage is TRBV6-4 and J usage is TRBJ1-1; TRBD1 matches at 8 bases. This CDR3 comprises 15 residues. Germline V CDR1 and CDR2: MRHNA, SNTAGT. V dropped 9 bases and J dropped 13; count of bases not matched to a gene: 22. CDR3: CARKSRDRIPPRGFF. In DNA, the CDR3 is TGTGCCAGAAAAAGCCGGGACAGGATACCGCCTCGAGGTTTCTTT.

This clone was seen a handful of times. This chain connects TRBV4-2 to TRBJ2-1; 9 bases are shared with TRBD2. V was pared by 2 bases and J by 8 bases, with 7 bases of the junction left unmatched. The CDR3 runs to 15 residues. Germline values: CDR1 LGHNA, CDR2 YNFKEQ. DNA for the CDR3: TGTGCCAGCAGCCAATTGTCTAGCGGGAACGATGAGCAGTTCTTC. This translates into CASSQLSSGNDEQFF.

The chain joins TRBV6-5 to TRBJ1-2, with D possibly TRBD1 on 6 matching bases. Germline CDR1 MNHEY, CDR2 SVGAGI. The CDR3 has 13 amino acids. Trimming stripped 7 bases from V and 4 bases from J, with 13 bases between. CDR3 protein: CASTTGGGYGYTF. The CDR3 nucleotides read TGTGCCAGCACGACAGGCGGAGGCTATGGCTACACCTTC.

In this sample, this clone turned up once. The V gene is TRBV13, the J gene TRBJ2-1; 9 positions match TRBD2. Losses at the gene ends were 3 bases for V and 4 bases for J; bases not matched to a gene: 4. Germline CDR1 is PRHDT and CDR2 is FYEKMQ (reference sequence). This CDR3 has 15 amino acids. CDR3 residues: CASSFLAGRYNEQFF. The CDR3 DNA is TGTGCCAGCAGCTTCCTAGCGGGACGATACAATGAGCAGTTCTTC.

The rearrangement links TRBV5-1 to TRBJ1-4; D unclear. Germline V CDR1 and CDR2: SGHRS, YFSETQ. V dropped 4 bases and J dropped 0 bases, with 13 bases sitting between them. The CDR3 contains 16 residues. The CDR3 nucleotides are TGCGCCAGCAGCCCTATTTACAGCACAACTAATGAAAAACTGTTTTTT. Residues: CASSPIYSTTNEKLFF.

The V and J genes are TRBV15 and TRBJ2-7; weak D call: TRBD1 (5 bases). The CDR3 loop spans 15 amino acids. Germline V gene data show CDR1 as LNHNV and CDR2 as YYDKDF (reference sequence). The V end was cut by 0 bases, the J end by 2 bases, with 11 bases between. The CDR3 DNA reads TGTGCCACCAGCAGAGATTACAGGTCTGCCTACGAGCAGTACTTC. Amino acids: CATSRDYRSAYEQYF.

The CDR3 loop reads CASSLTGNTEAFF. The CDR3 nucleotides read TGTGCCAGCAGCTTGACAGGAAACACTGAAGCTTTCTTT. This sequence joins TRBV5-6 and TRBJ1-1, with D perhaps matching TRBD1 (5 bases). Germline-derived CDR1 and CDR2 are SGHDT and YYEEEE. The CDR3 is 13 residues long. V was clipped by 1 base and J by 2 bases, with 6 bases between them. Variable domain in full (rest from reference TRBV5-6 and TRBJ1-1): DAGVTQSPTHLIKTRGQQVTLRCSPKSGHDTVSWYQQALGQGPQFIFQYYEEEERQRGNFPDRFSGHQFPNYSSELNVNALLLGDSALYLCASSLTGNTEAFFGQGTRLTVV.

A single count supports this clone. In DNA form, the CDR3 reads TGTGCCAGCAGTCACCCGGGACTAGCGGAGCCACAAGAGACCCAGTACTTC. This translates into CASSHPGLAEPQETQYF. This chain connects TRBV27 to TRBJ2-5, with 11 bases matching TRBD2. Germline V lookup: CDR1 MNHEY, CDR2 SMNVEV (reference sequence). The CDR3 loop spans 17 amino acids. Losses at the gene ends were 5 bases for V and 2 bases for J; bases not matched to a gene: 10.

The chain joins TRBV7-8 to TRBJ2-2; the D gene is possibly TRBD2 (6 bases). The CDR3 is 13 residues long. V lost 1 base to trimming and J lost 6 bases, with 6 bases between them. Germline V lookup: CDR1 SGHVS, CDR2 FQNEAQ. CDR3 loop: CASSLGGAGELFF. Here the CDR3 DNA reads TGTGCCAGCAGCTTAGGCGGGGCCGGGGAGCTGTTTTTT.